This T cell receptor (beta chain) was sequenced in a study of blood T cells in healthy people across ages. Germline-derived CDR1 and CDR2 are DFQATT and SNEGSKA (reference sequence). This CDR3 spans 13 amino acids. Sample-barcoded 5' priming and a J-beta primer mix drove a second PCR of about 7 to 11 cycles. MiXCR, run by TCRdb on the 5' RACE reads, gives a single entry per CDR3 protein. The sample yields 650,000 to 950,000 distinct CDR3 sequences, more than 40% seen once. The receptor was isolated from a man aged 60 to 69 in good health. J is TRBJ1-2 and V is TRBV20-1, with D perhaps TRBD1 (5 bases). Sequencing was carried out using blood. The CDR3: CTTRDGANYGYTF. CDR3 DNA sequence: TGCACCACCCGGGACGGAGCTAACTATGGCTACACCTTC.